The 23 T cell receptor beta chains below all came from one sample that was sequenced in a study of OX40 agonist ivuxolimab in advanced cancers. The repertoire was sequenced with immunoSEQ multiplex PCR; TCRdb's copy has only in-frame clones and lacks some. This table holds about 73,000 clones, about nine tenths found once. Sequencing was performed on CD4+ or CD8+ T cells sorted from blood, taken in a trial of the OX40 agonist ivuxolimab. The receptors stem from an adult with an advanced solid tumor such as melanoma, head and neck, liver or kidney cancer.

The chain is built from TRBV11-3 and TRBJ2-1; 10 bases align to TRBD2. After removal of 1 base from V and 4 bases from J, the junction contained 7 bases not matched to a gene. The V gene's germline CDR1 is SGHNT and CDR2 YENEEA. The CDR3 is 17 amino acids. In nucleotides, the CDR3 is TGTGCCAGCAGCTTAGGGGGGAGACTAGCGGGTTACAATGAGCAGTTCTTC. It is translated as CASSLGGRLAGYNEQFF.

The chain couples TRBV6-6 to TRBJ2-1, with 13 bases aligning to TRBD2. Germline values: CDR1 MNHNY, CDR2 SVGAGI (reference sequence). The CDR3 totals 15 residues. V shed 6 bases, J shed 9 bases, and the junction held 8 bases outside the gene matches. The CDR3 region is CASRRGLAGESEQFF. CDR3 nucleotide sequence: TGTGCCAGCAGACGTGGACTAGCGGGAGAATCTGAGCAGTTCTTC.

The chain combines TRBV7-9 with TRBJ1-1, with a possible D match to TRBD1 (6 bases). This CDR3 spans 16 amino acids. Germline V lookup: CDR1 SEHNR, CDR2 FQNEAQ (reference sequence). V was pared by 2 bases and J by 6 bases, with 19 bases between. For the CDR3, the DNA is TGTGCCAGCAGCTTATACCTCCAGCCGGGGGCGCCTGAAGCTTTCTTT. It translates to CASSLYLQPGAPEAFF.

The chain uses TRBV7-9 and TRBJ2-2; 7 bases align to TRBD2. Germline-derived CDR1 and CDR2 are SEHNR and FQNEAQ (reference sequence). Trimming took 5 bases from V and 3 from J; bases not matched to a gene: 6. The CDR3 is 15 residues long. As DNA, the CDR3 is TGTGCCAGCAGCATACTAGCGTCCGACACCGGGGAGCTGTTTTTT. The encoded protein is CASSILASDTGELFF.

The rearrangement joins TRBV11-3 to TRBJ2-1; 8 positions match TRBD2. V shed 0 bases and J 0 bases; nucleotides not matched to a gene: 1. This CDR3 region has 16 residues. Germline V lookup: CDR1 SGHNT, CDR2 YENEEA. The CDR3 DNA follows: TGTGCCAGCAGCTTAGAGGGGACTAGCTCCTACAATGAGCAGTTCTTC. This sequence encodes CASSLEGTSSYNEQFF.

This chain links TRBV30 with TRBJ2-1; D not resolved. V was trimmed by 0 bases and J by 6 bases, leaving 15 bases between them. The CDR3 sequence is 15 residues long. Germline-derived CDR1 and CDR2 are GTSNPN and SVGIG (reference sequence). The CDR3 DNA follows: TGTGCCTGGAGTGTAGTGGGGATCTTGCGCAATGAGCAGTTCTTC. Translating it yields CAWSVVGILRNEQFF. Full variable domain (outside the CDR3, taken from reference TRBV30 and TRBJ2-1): SQTIHQWPATLVQPVGSPLSLECTVEGTSNPNLYWYRQAAGRGLQLLFYSVGIGQISSEVPQNLSASRPQDRQFILSSKKLLLSDSGFYLCAWSVVGILRNEQFFGPGTRLTVL.

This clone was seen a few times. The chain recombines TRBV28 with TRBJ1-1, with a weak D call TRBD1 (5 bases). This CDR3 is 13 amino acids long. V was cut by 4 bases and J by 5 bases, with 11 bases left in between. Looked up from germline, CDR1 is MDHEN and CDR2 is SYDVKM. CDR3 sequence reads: CASSWGKMTEAFF. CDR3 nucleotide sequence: TGTGCCAGCAGTTGGGGGAAAATGACTGAAGCTTTCTTT.

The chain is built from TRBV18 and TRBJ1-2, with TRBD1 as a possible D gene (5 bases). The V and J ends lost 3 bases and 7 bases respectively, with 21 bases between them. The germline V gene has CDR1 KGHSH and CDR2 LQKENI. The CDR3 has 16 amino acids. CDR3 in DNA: TGTGCCAGCTCACCGTCTAACGCCCAGGGTTTTTTTGGCTACACCTTC. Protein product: CASSPSNAQGFFGYTF.

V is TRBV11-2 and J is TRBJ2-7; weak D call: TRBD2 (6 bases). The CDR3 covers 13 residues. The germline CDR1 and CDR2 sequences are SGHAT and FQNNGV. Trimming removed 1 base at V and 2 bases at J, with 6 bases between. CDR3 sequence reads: CASSLAGAYEQYF. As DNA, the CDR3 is TGTGCCAGCAGCTTAGCGGGAGCCTACGAGCAGTACTTC.

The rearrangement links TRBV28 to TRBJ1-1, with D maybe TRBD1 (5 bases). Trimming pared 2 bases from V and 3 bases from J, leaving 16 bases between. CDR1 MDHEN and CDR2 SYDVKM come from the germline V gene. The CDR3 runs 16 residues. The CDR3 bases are TGTGCCAGCAGTTTACTTGGGGGTAGTGGATACACTGAAGCTTTCTTT. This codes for CASSLLGGSGYTEAFF.

The CDR3 protein is CASSPGGGLTYEQYF. CDR3 coding DNA: TGTGCCAGCAGCCCGGGAGGGGGATTAACCTACGAGCAGTACTTC. V usage is TRBV28 and J usage is TRBJ2-7; TRBD2 agrees at 8 bases. The CDR3 has 15 amino acids. Germline V lookup: CDR1 MDHEN, CDR2 SYDVKM. Unmatched junction bases numbered 9, after V lost 6 bases and J lost 2 bases.

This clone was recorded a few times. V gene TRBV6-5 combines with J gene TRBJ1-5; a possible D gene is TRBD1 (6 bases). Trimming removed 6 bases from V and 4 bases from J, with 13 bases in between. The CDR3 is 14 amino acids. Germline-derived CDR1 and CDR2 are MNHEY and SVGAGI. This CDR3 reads CASRETGRNQPQHF. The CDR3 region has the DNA TGTGCCAGCAGGGAAACAGGGAGGAATCAGCCCCAGCATTTT.

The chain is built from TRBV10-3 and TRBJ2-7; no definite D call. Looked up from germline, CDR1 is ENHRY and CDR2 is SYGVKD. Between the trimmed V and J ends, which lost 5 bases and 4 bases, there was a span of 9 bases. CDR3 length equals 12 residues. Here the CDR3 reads CAISIKGYEQYF. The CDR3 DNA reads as TGTGCCATCAGTATCAAAGGGTACGAGCAGTACTTC.

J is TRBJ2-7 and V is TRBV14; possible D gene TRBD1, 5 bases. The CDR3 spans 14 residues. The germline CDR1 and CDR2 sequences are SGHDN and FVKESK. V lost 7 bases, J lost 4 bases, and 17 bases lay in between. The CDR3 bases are TGTGCCAGCAACAGAAGGGCAGGGCCGTACGAGCAGTACTTC. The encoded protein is CASNRRAGPYEQYF.

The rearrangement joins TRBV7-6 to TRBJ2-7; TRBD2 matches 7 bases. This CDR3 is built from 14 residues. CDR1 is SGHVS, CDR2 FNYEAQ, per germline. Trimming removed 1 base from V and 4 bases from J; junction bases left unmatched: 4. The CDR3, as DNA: TGTGCCAGCAGCTTAGACGGGGGGAGGTACGAGCAGTACTTC. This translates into CASSLDGGRYEQYF.

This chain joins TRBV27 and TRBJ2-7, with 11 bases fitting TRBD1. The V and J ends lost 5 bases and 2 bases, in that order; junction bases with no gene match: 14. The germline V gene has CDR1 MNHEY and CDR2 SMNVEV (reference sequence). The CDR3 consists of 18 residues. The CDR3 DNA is TGTGCCAGCAGTCATCAAACCCCCGGGACAGGGGGGGCCTACGAGCAGTACTTC. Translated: CASSHQTPGTGGAYEQYF.

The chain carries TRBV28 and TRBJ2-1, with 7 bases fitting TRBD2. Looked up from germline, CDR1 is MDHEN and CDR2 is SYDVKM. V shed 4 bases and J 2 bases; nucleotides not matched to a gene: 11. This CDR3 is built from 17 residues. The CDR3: CASSSSGTNIAYNEQFF. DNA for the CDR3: TGTGCCAGCAGTTCCAGCGGGACCAACATAGCCTACAATGAGCAGTTCTTC. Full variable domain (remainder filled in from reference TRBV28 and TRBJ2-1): DVKVTQSSRYLVKRTGEKVFLECVQDMDHENMFWYRQDPGLGLRLIYFSYDVKMKEKGDIPEGYSVSREKKERFSLILESASTNQTSMYLCASSSSGTNIAYNEQFFGPGTRLTVL.

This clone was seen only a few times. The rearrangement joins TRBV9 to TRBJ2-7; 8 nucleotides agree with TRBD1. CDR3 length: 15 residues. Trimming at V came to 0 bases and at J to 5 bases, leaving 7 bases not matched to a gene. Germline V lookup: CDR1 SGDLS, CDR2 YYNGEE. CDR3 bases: TGTGCCAGCAGCGTAGATCACAGGGGGTTGGACGAGCAGTACTTC. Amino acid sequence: CASSVDHRGLDEQYF. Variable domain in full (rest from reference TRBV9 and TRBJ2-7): DSGVTQTPKHLITATGQRVTLRCSPRSGDLSVYWYQQSLDQGLQFLIQYYNGEERAKGNILERFSAQQFPDLHSELNLSSLELGDSALYFCASSVDHRGLDEQYFGPGTRLTVT.

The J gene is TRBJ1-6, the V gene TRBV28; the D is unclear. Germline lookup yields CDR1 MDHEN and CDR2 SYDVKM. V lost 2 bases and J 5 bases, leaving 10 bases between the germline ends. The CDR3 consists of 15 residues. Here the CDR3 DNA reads TGTGCCAGCAGTTTACGCCACCTGAATAATTCACCCCTCCACTTT. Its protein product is CASSLRHLNNSPLHF.

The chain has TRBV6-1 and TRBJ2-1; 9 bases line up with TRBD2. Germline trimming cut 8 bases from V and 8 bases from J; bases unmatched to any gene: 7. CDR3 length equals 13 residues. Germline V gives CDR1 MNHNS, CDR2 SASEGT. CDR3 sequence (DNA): TGTGCCAGCCTGCGCGGGAGGGTCGATGAGCAGTTCTTC. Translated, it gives CASLRGRVDEQFF.

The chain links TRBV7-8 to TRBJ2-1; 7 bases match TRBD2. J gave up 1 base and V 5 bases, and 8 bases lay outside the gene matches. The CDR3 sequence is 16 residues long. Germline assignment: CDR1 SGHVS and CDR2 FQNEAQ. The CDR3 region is CASSQLNSGSYNEQFF. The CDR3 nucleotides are TGTGCCAGCAGCCAACTAAATAGCGGGTCCTACAATGAGCAGTTCTTC.

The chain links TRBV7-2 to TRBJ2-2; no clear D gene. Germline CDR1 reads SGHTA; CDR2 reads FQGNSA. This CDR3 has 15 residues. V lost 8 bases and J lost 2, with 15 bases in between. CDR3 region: CASGYLVLNTGELFF. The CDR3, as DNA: TGTGCCAGCGGATACCTAGTACTAAACACCGGGGAGCTGTTTTTT.

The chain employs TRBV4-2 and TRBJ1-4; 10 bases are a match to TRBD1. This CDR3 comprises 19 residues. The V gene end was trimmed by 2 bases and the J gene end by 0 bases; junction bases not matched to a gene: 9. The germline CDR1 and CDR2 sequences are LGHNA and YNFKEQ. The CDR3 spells CASSQRVIGQGATNEKLFF. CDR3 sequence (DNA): TGTGCCAGCAGCCAAAGGGTCATCGGACAGGGGGCAACTAATGAAAAACTGTTTTTT.